This TCR beta chain was sequenced for a study of T cell repertoires in cytomegalovirus infection. Study summary: Public TCR beta signatures indicated both CMV infection and matching HLA type.

Remarks on this clonotype: As yet, its antigen is unknown.

General observations from the study: Within the response measured ex vivo, HLA-C-restricted CMV-specific TCR beta clonotypes were dominant. Cumulative frequency (of public TCR beta family members) identified carriers of CMV plus the relevant HLA.

The CDR3 extends over 12 amino acids. Germline CDR1 SQVTM, CDR2 ANQGSEA. V dropped 8 bases and J dropped 1 base, with 11 bases sitting between them. MiXCR was run by TCRdb on the reads, yielding one entry per CDR3 protein. Found here are 300,000 or so distinct CDR3 sequences, about 26% of them singletons; the top ten hold roughly 14%. The genes are TRBV29-1 and TRBJ2-5, with D tentatively TRBD1 (5 bases). The sequence was obtained from a human donor in good health (CMV status not recorded). Some clones in this sample may be carry-over from other donors' samples. Sequencing was performed on PBMCs. CDR3 nucleotide sequence: TGCAGCTCTGGGGCTACCCAAGAGACCCAGTACTTC. It codes for CSSGATQETQYF.